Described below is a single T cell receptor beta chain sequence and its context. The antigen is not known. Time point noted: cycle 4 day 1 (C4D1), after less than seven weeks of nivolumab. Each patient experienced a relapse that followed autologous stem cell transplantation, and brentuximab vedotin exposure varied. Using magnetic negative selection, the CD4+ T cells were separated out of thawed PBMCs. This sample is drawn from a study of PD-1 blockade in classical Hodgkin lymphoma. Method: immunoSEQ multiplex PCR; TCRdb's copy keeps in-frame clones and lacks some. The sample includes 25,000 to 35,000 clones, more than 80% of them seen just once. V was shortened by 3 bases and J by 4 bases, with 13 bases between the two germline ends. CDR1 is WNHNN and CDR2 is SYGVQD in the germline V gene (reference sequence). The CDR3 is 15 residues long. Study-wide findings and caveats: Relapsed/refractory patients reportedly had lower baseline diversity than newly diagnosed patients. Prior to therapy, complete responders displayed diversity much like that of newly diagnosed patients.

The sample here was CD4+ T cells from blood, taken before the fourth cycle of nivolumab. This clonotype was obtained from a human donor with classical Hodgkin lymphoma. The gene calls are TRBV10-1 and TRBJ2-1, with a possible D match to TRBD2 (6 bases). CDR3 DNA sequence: TGCGCCAGCAGTGAACGGGGGACCCTTTACAATGAGCAGTTCTTC. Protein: CASSERGTLYNEQFF.